The T cell receptor (beta chain) under discussion was sequenced for a study of blood T cells in healthy people across ages. General study points: No one knew whether donors had CMV, which possibly confounded expanded clonotype changes.

Regarding this clonotype: What it recognizes is unknown. An end of the junction does not agree with germline; a read error may underlie this.

This CDR3 is 16 amino acids long. CDR1 is SNHLY and CDR2 is FYNNEI in the germline V gene. The second PCR ran roughly 6 to 11 cycles with a sample-barcoded 5' primer and J-beta primers. TCRdb fed the 5' RACE reads into MiXCR, producing one record per CDR3 protein. The profile shows about 1,500,000 distinct CDR3 sequences, 28% of them singletons. The rearrangement links TRBV2 to TRBJ1-4; perhaps TRBD1 as D (5 bases). The sequenced material came from blood. This sequence was found in a young woman in good health. The CDR3 nucleotides are TGTGCCAACAGTGGCGTGGACACCTCAACTAATGAAAAACTGTTTTTT. Its translation is CANSGVDTSTNEKLFF.